This T cell receptor (beta chain) is drawn from a study of T cells in localized non-small cell lung cancer (dated by TCRdb to 2019 to 2021). Study-wide context: Comparing tumors with uninvolved tumor-adjacent lungs, the study looked at the T cell repertoires of fewer than 250 patients with early-stage NSCLC. All 250 or so NSCLC patients in the cohort were treatment-naive and had localized lung tumors that were resected. A mean age of roughly 66 years was recorded for the NSCLC patients, of whom approximately 130 were male and around 100 were female.

At diagnosis, tumor, uninvolved tumor-adjacent lung and peripheral blood were collected and then preserved as a mix of FFPE and fresh-frozen material. For TCR repertoire profiling, the blood samples were analyzed as peripheral blood mononuclear cells. Broader findings and caveats from the paper: Because of the exploratory design, TCR variables were selected using unadjusted p-values without false-discovery rate correction. Uninvolved tumor-adjacent lung showed the highest T cell clonality, higher than tumor, which suggests more focused antigenic responses in the uninvolved tumor-adjacent lung. Higher blood T cell density associated with longer overall survival, while higher adjacent-lung clonality associated with shorter survival. A median of roughly 56 of the top 100 tumor clones were detected in paired uninvolved adjacent lung, and some 29 of these tumor clones were also found among the top 100 clones of the paired uninvolved adjacent lung. Multi-region tumor sequencing was not performed, so intratumor heterogeneity could not be excluded.

V lost 9 bases and J lost 3 bases; the stretch between them is 11 bases long. Measured from the cysteine to the phenylalanine, the CDR3 is 12 residues long. This entry keeps only the CDR3 DNA: 36 bases, framed from base 1. Taken from the germline V gene, the CDR1 and CDR2 loops are MNHEY and SVGAGI. The immunoSEQ Assay was used to sequence TCR beta CDR3 regions from DNA. On the authors' methods: To compute T cell density, TCR beta template counts were normalized to usable DNA, which was estimated by amplifying housekeeping genes. The preseqR package was used to estimate richness by extrapolating to 400,000 templates for PBMC samples and to 120,000 templates for tissue samples. Clonality was defined by subtracting Pielou's evenness from one. Tissue-enriched TCRs were identified by differential abundance testing using productive amino-acid clonotypes, minimum total count 5 and alpha 0.1. The Jaccard Index and the Morisita Overlap Index were used to measure how much the repertoires overlapped between compartments. TCR beta CDR3s were clustered by GLIPH together with public tetramer-defined viral CDR3s, and at least three viral sequences plus V-gene enrichment were required for viral motifs. Held by TCRdb, this immuneACCESS table contains in-frame sequences only and omits some clones. Under half of the omission traces to an unresolved V gene where checked; the cause of the rest is unknown. V, J and clone size are taken as reported in that table, and D and trimming were inferred from the DNA itself. This sample is represented by approximately 15,000 clones; 85% of them were singletons. In total, the top ten clones hold more than 20% of the sample.

As for this clone: The antigen it recognizes is unknown. Per-nucleotide qualities are absent, and no much larger clonotype sits a single base away.

The specimen comprised peripheral blood, sampled before any cancer treatment. The rearrangement joined TRBV6-5 to TRBJ1-1; TRBD1 is a weak D gene call, 5 bases matching. The sequence was collected from an older female donor with stage I squamous cell lung carcinoma. The CDR3 in this case is CASEGYYTEAFF. In nucleotides, the sequence is TGTGCCAGTGAGGGGTACTACACTGAAGCTTTCTTT.